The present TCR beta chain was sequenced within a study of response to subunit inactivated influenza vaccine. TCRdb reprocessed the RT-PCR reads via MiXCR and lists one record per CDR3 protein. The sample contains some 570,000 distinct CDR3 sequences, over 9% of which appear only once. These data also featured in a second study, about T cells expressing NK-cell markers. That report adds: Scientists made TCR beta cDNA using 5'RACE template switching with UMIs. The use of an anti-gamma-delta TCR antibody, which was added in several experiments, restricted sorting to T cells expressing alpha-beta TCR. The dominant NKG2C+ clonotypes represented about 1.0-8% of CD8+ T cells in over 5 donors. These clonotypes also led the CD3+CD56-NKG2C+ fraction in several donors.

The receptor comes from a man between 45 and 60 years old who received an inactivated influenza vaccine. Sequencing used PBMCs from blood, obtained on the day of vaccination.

The CDR3 bases are TGTGCCAGCAGCGCCTCGGGACTAGCGGGCACAGATACGCAGTATTTT. Translated: CASSASGLAGTDTQYF. V usage is TRBV6-2 or TRBV6-3 and J usage is TRBJ2-3; 11 bases match TRBD2. V was pared by 6 bases and J by 1 base, with 6 bases of the junction left unmatched. The CDR3 has 16 residues. Germline V gene sequence: CDR1 MNHEY, CDR2 SVGEGT.